One and the same sample provided the 12 T cell receptor beta chains below, sequenced in a study of blood T cell repertoires in COVID-19. TCRdb's copy holds only in-frame clones and misses some; the assay was immunoSEQ multiplex PCR. In the table there are approximately 150,000 clones, about four fifths of which are singletons. The sample taken for sequencing was peripheral blood. Receptors were obtained from a man aged 55 to 70 with acute or convalescent COVID-19.

This clone was seen only a few times. The gene calls are TRBV10-3 and TRBJ1-1; TRBD1 might be the D (6 bases). Per germline, CDR1 ENHRY and CDR2 SYGVKD. The CDR3 runs to 14 residues. V gave up 4 bases and J gave up 0 bases, with 9 bases separating them. The chain's CDR3 is CAISAGVMNTEAFF. CDR3 in DNA: TGTGCCATCAGTGCAGGGGTTATGAACACTGAAGCTTTCTTT.

This sequence joins TRBV18 and TRBJ2-7, with D uncertain. The germline V gene has CDR1 KGHSH and CDR2 LQKENI. The germline V and J ends were trimmed by 2 bases and 7 bases, with 12 bases remaining between them. CDR3 length equals 13 residues. The CDR3 DNA reads as TGTGCCAGCTCACCAACTCTTACGGGTGAGCAGTACTTC. It specifies CASSPTLTGEQYF. The full variable domain, rest sourced from reference TRBV18 and TRBJ2-7, is NAGVMQNPRHLVRRRGQEARLRCSPMKGHSHVYWYRQLPEEGLKFMVYLQKENIIDESGMPKERFSAEFPKEGPSILRIQQVVRGDSAAYFCASSPTLTGEQYFGPGTRLTVT.

The chain employs TRBV19 and TRBJ1-5, with TRBD1 matching 7 bases. CDR3 length: 13 residues. Per the germline V gene, CDR1 is LNHDA and CDR2 is SQIVND (reference sequence). V lost 10 bases and J lost 6; bases outside the gene matches: 9. The CDR3 here is CATQTGDAQPQHF. The CDR3 DNA reads TGTGCCACACAAACAGGGGACGCTCAGCCCCAGCATTTT.

The chain couples TRBV30 to TRBJ1-1; no clear D gene. CDR1 is GTSNPN, CDR2 SVGIG, per germline (reference sequence). This CDR3 has 11 amino acids. Trimming took 3 bases from V and 4 from J, leaving 6 bases between them. CDR3: CAWSRGTEAFF. The CDR3 bases are TGTGCCTGGAGCCGGGGCACTGAAGCTTTCTTT.

This clone occurred a few times. V is TRBV2 and J is TRBJ1-6; D is uncertain. From germline, CDR1 is SNHLY and CDR2 FYNNEI. Trimming stripped 0 bases from V and 0 bases from J, with 12 bases between. The CDR3 totals 18 residues. CDR3 sequence: CASSEALEVSSYNSPLHF. DNA of the CDR3: TGTGCCAGCAGTGAAGCGCTTGAGGTTAGCTCCTATAATTCACCCCTCCACTTT.

The chain combines TRBV6-5 with TRBJ1-2; a possible D gene is TRBD1 (5 bases). The CDR3 is made up of 12 amino acids. The V and J ends lost 7 bases and 8 bases respectively, with 14 bases between them. CDR1 and CDR2 from the germline V gene are MNHEY and SVGAGI. The CDR3 nucleotides read TGTGCCAGCACCCCTCGGGGGTTCGGCTACACCTTC. This codes for CASTPRGFGYTF.

The chain links TRBV18 to TRBJ2-7; the D gene is possibly TRBD1 (6 bases). The germline CDR1 and CDR2 sequences are KGHSH and LQKENI. The CDR3 length is 17 residues. The germline V and J ends were trimmed by 3 bases and 0 bases, with 18 bases remaining between them. The CDR3 loop is CASSPLGASQASYEQYF. CDR3 bases: TGTGCCAGCTCACCCCTGGGGGCTAGCCAAGCCTCCTACGAGCAGTACTTC.

There are a few counts of this clone. This chain's CDR3 is CASRHGGARLPQHF. The CDR3 nucleotides read TGCGCCAGCAGACACGGGGGGGCCCGTCTGCCCCAGCATTTT. The chain recombines TRBV23-1 with TRBJ1-5; tentative D call: TRBD1 (6 bases). TRBV23-1 is recorded as an ORF, its role being uncertain. This CDR3 has 14 residues. Deletions cut 6 bases from V and 9 bases from J, with 18 bases between.

The V and J genes are TRBV19 and TRBJ1-1; TRBD1 might be the D (5 bases). Germline V CDR1 and CDR2: LNHDA, SQIVND (reference sequence). The V end lost 6 bases, the J end lost 4 bases, and 15 bases lay between the germline ends. The CDR3 is 14 amino acids. CDR3 residues: CASSTEGAITEAFF. As DNA, the CDR3 is TGTGCCAGTAGCACCGAAGGGGCGATCACTGAAGCTTTCTTT.

V is TRBV5-6 and J is TRBJ2-5, with D perhaps TRBD1 (6 bases). Trimming took 0 bases from V and 5 from J, leaving 11 bases between them. The CDR3 runs 14 residues. Germline V CDR1 and CDR2: SGHDT, YYEEEE. Written as DNA, the CDR3 is TGTGCCAGCAGCTTGGCCAGGGGCTGGGAGACCCAGTACTTC. The encoded protein is CASSLARGWETQYF.

V usage is TRBV5-1 and J usage is TRBJ2-3, with TRBD1 matching 9 bases. Germline trimming cut 4 bases from V and 2 bases from J; bases unmatched to any gene: 8. The CDR3 length is 16 residues. The germline gives CDR1 SGHRS, CDR2 YFSETQ. The DNA of the CDR3 is TGCGCCAGCAGCCGCACCGGGACAGGGTTCACAGATACGCAGTATTTT. It is translated as CASSRTGTGFTDTQYF.

This clone was detected a few times. The rearrangement uses TRBV3-1 (or the pseudogene TRBV3-2) and TRBJ2-1; 9 positions match TRBD2. Trimming removed 5 bases from V and 7 bases from J; junction bases left unmatched: 12. Germline-derived CDR1 and CDR2 are LGHDT and YNNKEL (reference sequence). CDR3 length: 16 amino acids. CDR3 nucleotides: TGTGCCAGCAGCATCCGACTCGCGGGGGGGGTTAATGAGCAGTTCTTC. The encoded protein is CASSIRLAGGVNEQFF.